Below, 5 T cell receptor beta chains from the same sample are listed, as sequenced in a study of cytomegalovirus exposure and HLA in healthy donors. The method was immunoSEQ multiplex PCR; TCRdb's version includes in-frame clones alone and lacks a portion of them. The sample holds some 49,000 clones, about 91% seen once. The sample consisted of PBMCs. The receptors come from a man between 18 and 35 years old in good health and CMV-seronegative.

The V and J genes are TRBV7-9 and TRBJ1-4; D gene uncertain. The germline V gene encodes CDR1 SEHNR and CDR2 FQNEAQ (reference sequence). The ends were cut back, 7 bases at V and 6 bases at J, with 18 bases in the middle. The CDR3 covers 15 residues. For the CDR3, the DNA is TGTGCCAGCAACCGAGTTATTGGGCAGGATGAAAAACTGTTTTTT. Its translation is CASNRVIGQDEKLFF. The full variable domain, with the rest looked up from reference TRBV7-9 and TRBJ1-4, is DTGVSQNPRHKITKRGQNVTFRCDPISEHNRLYWYRQTLGQGPEFLTYFQNEAQLEKSRLLSDRFSAERPKGSFSTLEIQRTEQGDSAMYLCASNRVIGQDEKLFFGSGTQLSVL.

The rearrangement links TRBV30 to TRBJ2-7; 7 bases are shared with TRBD1. This CDR3 is built from 12 residues. CDR1 and CDR2 from the germline V gene are GTSNPN and SVGIG (reference sequence). V shed 1 base, J shed 6 bases, and the junction held 3 bases outside the gene matches. The CDR3 reads CAWSETGSEQYF. As DNA, the CDR3 is TGTGCCTGGAGTGAGACAGGGAGCGAGCAGTACTTC.

The J gene is TRBJ1-4, the V gene TRBV5-1; D is unresolved. The ends were cut back, 4 bases at V and 4 bases at J, with 11 bases in the middle. CDR1 is SGHRS and CDR2 is YFSETQ in the germline V gene. CDR3 size: 14 residues. The CDR3 reads CASSLRAVNEKLFF. In DNA form, the CDR3 reads TGCGCCAGCAGCCTCCGAGCGGTTAATGAAAAACTGTTTTTT.

The V gene is TRBV4-3, the J gene TRBJ1-2, with 12 bases matching TRBD1. The ends lost 3 bases at V and 6 bases at J; junction bases unmatched: 8. Germline values: CDR1 LGHNA, CDR2 YSLEER. This CDR3 is 16 amino acids long. In DNA, the CDR3 is TGCGCCAGCAGCCAGCCGGGACAGGGGGCGCAGGATGGCTACACCTTC. Residues: CASSQPGQGAQDGYTF.

The genes are TRBV7-6 and TRBJ2-5; 9 bases fit TRBD1. Trimming removed 3 bases from V and 1 base from J; junction bases left unmatched: 6. Germline assignment: CDR1 SGHVS and CDR2 FNYEAQ. The CDR3 sequence is 16 residues long. The CDR3 protein is CASSLAGTGRQETQYF. The DNA for the CDR3 is TGTGCCAGCAGCTTGGCCGGGACAGGGCGCCAAGAGACCCAGTACTTC.